This is a list of T cell receptor beta chains from one sample in a study of beta chain features in type 1 diabetes. Sequencing was performed with immunoSEQ multiplex PCR; in TCRdb, only in-frame clones are kept and a portion is missing. The table shows more than 95,000 clones, with roughly 17% occurring only once. Material for sequencing was central memory CD4+ T cells from blood. These receptors all come from a man between 18 and 29 years old with type 1 diabetes. CDR3s include the opening cysteine and the closing phenylalanine or tryptophan. Only part of the rows carry a size: once, few, many, or a class if the clone is expanded.

clone_size: .
v_call: TRBV28
cdr3_length: 13
cdr3_aa: CASGRTGSRGYTF

clone_size: .
v_call: TRBV4-2
cdr3_length: 17
cdr3_aa: CASSQDFGTSVSDTQYF

clone_size: .
v_call: TRBV19
cdr3_length: 14
cdr3_aa: CASSPGPSTDTQYF

clone_size: few
v_call: TRBV7-9
cdr3_length: 16
cdr3_aa: CASSLSLAGTYNEQFF

clone_size: many
v_call: TRBV7-3
cdr3_length: 16
cdr3_aa: CASSLYGQSGANVLTF

clone_size: few
v_call: TRBV5-4
cdr3_length: 14
cdr3_aa: CASSQGGDVDTQYF

clone_size: few
v_call: TRBV5-4
cdr3_length: 17
cdr3_aa: CASSYRGQATSYNEQFF

clone_size: many
v_call: TRBV21-1
cdr3_length: 15
cdr3_aa: CASSKEGRSTDTQYF

clone_size: .
v_call: TRBV20-1
cdr3_length: 11
cdr3_aa: CSANNADTQYF

clone_size: .
v_call: TRBV7-2
cdr3_length: 13
cdr3_aa: CASSSDSVTGYTF

clone_size: .
v_call: TRBV7-2
cdr3_length: 14
cdr3_aa: CASSLVAGITEQYF

clone_size: few
v_call: TRBV9
cdr3_length: 15
cdr3_aa: CASSVGLGTNEKLFF

clone_size: .
v_call: TRBV4-1
cdr3_length: 16
cdr3_aa: CASSQPSVRGNGELFF

clone_size: .
v_call: TRBV10-3
cdr3_length: 12
cdr3_aa: CAIGTEYNEQFF

clone_size: few
v_call: TRBV30
cdr3_length: 11
cdr3_aa: CAWAPFTEAFF

clone_size: .
v_call: TRBV30
cdr3_length: 13
cdr3_aa: CAWSQGAREKLFF

clone_size: .
v_call: TRBV7-8
cdr3_length: 16
cdr3_aa: CASSPQGHLYNSPLHF

clone_size: .
v_call: TRBV11-2
cdr3_length: 16
cdr3_aa: CASSLHRGSSYNEQFF

clone_size: few
v_call: TRBV4-3
cdr3_length: 14
cdr3_aa: CASSQDPLGDIQYF

clone_size: .
v_call: TRBV7-9
cdr3_length: 17
cdr3_aa: CASSLGGFGPNKNIQYF

clone_size: few
v_call: TRBV2
cdr3_length: 15
cdr3_aa: CASGRGPSGANVLTF

clone_size: .
v_call: TRBV5-1
cdr3_length: 14
cdr3_aa: CASSSTTNTGELFF

clone_size: many
v_call: TRBV19
cdr3_length: 14
cdr3_aa: CASRPDPGRNIQYF

clone_size: few
v_call: TRBV4-1
cdr3_length: 15
cdr3_aa: CASSQTGTLSYEQYF

clone_size: few
v_call: TRBV29-1
cdr3_length: 14
cdr3_aa: CSAHPSGANTEAFF

clone_size: few
v_call: TRBV7-2
cdr3_length: 15
cdr3_aa: CASSFVDSPWETQYF

clone_size: few
v_call: TRBV2
cdr3_length: 15
cdr3_aa: CASSPTSGGANEQFF

clone_size: .
v_call: TRBV2
cdr3_length: 12
cdr3_aa: CASTVVGNEQFF

clone_size: .
v_call: TRBV7-2
cdr3_length: 13
cdr3_aa: CASSPYLYNEQFF

clone_size: .
v_call: TRBV29-1
cdr3_length: 14
cdr3_aa: CSVQQGTSTDTQYF

clone_size: few
v_call: TRBV7-2
cdr3_length: 13
cdr3_aa: CASRPPGDQPQHF